The clone carrying this TCR beta chain was observed many times. Antigen: not known. The data are from a study of cytomegalovirus exposure and HLA in healthy donors. Healthy individuals who donated bone marrow served as the donors. The CDR3 extends over 14 amino acids. The V and J ends lost 6 bases and 6 bases, in that order; junction bases with no gene match: 3. From germline, CDR1 is SGHTA and CDR2 FQGNSA. A multiplex PCR was run with 60 Vbeta primers and 13 Jbeta primers. Sequencing used immunoSEQ multiplex PCR; TCRdb keeps in-frame clones, though not all of them. The data hold 150,000 to 200,000 clones, with 81% observed a single time. General observations from the study: Serostatus for CMV was the only available immune exposure information. Investigators reported 150 to 200 TCR beta chains as tied to cytomegalovirus. In vitro checks showed that a few CMV-associated chains really do target CMV antigens.

The V call is TRBV7-2, the J call TRBJ2-7; 15 bases match TRBD2. The TCR was taken from a man aged 45-60 years in good health and CMV-seropositive. The sequencing sample was made of PBMCs. The CDR3 coding sequence is TGTGCCAGCAGTCCGGGACTAGCGGGAGGCGAGCAGTACTTC. Translated, it gives CASSPGLAGGEQYF.